This record concerns one T cell receptor beta chain sequence. This receptor's antigen is unknown. Per-nucleotide qualities are absent, and no much larger clonotype sits a single base away. The data belong to a study of Graves' ophthalmopathy and Graves' hyperthyroidism (dated 2018 in TCRdb). Notes on the research overall: Hyperthyroidism was considered stable if no progression to ophthalmopathy occurred within 18 months of follow-up. TCR beta repertoire signatures were used to distinguish Graves' ophthalmopathy from Graves' hyperthyroidism and to predict progression to ophthalmopathy. In total, some 140 blood samples were TCR-sequenced: 40 to 45 ophthalmopathy, 75 hyperthyroidism and about 17 hyperthyroidism-to-ophthalmopathy patients. A discovery set of 95 to 100 patients (43 ophthalmopathy, some 58 stable hyperthyroidism) was enrolled to explore V-J signatures distinguishing ophthalmopathy from hyperthyroidism. For independent validation, a separate cohort was made up of around 19 hyperthyroidism patients plus 17 patients who later progressed from hyperthyroidism to ophthalmopathy. In over five hyperthyroidism patients, the T-cell repertoires found in thyroid tissue were compared with those found in blood. Following sampling, methimazole starting at 30 mg daily was administered to hyperthyroidism patients, and high-dose intravenous methylprednisolone was administered to ophthalmopathy patients.

The germline V gene provides CDR1 SGHRS and CDR2 YFSETQ. Spanning cysteine to phenylalanine, the CDR3 consists of 15 amino acids. The sequence is cut down to CDR3 DNA, 45 bases in frame from base 1. Study-wide conclusions, independent of this receptor: Among expanded thyroid clonotypes with frequency above 0.001, most also showed up in blood, which suggests that blood repertoires may reflect the thyroid immune response. In cross-validation, the 13-signature model distinguished ophthalmopathy from stable hyperthyroidism with around 90% sensitivity and over 81% specificity, while in the test set the corresponding values were about 80% and 75%. In validation, the model predicted ophthalmopathy progression with about 64% sensitivity and less than 80% specificity; eleven to twelve predicted patients were CT-confirmed with GO in a median of approximately 6.5 months. No statistical method was used to predetermine the sample size, and group allocation was not hidden from the investigators.

For repertoire sequencing, the TCR beta CDR3 regions were amplified from RNA transcripts. HTBI primers and the Qiagen OneStep RT-PCR kit were used in a first-round RT-PCR, which was followed by a second-round multiplex PCR, size selection and purification. Libraries were sequenced on an Illumina HiSeq2000 using paired-end 100 bp reads. The original methods were these. SOAPnuke was used to process the reads, throwing out any read that had adapters, had uncalled bases, had a mean Phred below 15, or lacked an exact constant-primer or identifier match. COPE v1.2.5 was used to merge high-quality paired reads. Unique nucleotide sequences were defined as clonotypes and aligned to IMGT TRB V, D and J references using MiTCR v1.1. The analysis was limited to V-J combinations with a frequency above 0.0001, which together covered roughly 99% of repertoires. For each V-J combination, a TCR clonal expansion and chaos score was defined as F50 clonal expansion divided by the chaos observed in the TCRdist matrix. Welch's t-statistics and random forest were used to reduce the features to 10 to 15 V-J combinations, which were then used as input to a naive Bayes classifier. Thyroid-blood repertoire similarity was quantified with the Morisita-Horn index. The raw public data were reprocessed by TCRdb itself: fastp quality trimming at Q25, MiXCR clonotype calling, in-frame beta chains only. Each CDR3 protein appears once, grouped with its most common genes and DNA. TCRdb's processing, not the authors' own work, is the source of the V and J calls. The table for this sample lists around 1,000,000 distinct CDR3 sequences; less than 45% of them were counted only once. The leading ten clones occupy 8.5% to 14% of the sample.

Hyperthyroidism patients were newly diagnosed, were aged 18 to 65 years, and had a disease duration under 2 months. Patients were excluded if they had other autoimmune diseases, uncontrolled infections, pregnancy or lactation. Clinical symptoms, serum thyroxine, TRAb, thyroid ultrasound and orbital computed tomography were used for diagnosis. Trizol reagent was used to extract the total RNA, and its quality was then checked on an Agilent 2100 Bioanalyzer. Sequencing was done on a sample of peripheral blood or thyroid tissue (not recorded which). The sequence came from an adult man with Graves' hyperthyroidism. Here the chain combines TRBV5-1 and TRBJ2-5, with the D call tentatively TRBD1 or TRBD2, each fitting 5 bases. The J call may be faulty, since TRBJ2-7 better matches the DNA end. The CDR3 region reads CASSSVPRGAYEQYF. The DNA reads TGCGCCAGCAGCTCGGTCCCACGAGGGGCCTACGAGCAGTACTTC.